This T cell receptor beta chain was obtained from a study of OX40 agonist ivuxolimab in advanced cancers. Study-wide context: A diagnosis of hepatocellular carcinoma, melanoma, renal cell or head and neck cancer was present in dose-escalation patients. Patients were roughly 81% male with ages roughly 20 to 90, mean about 54.

A note on this clone: Its matching antigen is unknown.

TCRdb's copy holds only in-frame clones and misses some; the assay was immunoSEQ multiplex PCR. Of about 76,000 clones listed, about 89% are singletons. General study results and limits: There was clonal expansion of CD4+ and CD8+ blood T cells by week 6 at 0.1 to 3.0 mg/kg. Relative to CD4+ cells, CD8+ T cells on average had more expanded clones.

Sample: CD4+ or CD8+ T cells sorted from blood, taken in a trial of the OX40 agonist ivuxolimab. The sequence came from an adult with an advanced solid tumor such as melanoma, head and neck, liver or kidney cancer.

CDR3: CASSYQHDYEQYF. CDR3 nucleotides: TGTGCCAGCAGTTACCAGCATGACTACGAGCAGTACTTC. The rearrangement uses TRBV27 and TRBJ2-7; D is undetermined. Germline CDR1 MNHEY, CDR2 SMNVEV (reference sequence). V was clipped by 4 bases and J by 3 bases, with 10 bases between them. The CDR3 length is 13 residues.